The present T cell receptor (beta chain) was sequenced within a study of T cell repertoires in cytomegalovirus infection. Trimming took 5 bases from V and 5 from J, leaving 16 bases between them. The V gene's germline CDR1 is LNHDA and CDR2 SQIVND (reference sequence). The CDR3 totals 15 residues. Concerning this clonotype itself: Antigen specificity is unknown.

A single record per CDR3 protein comes from TCRdb applying MiXCR to the reads. The table includes roughly 78,000 distinct CDR3 sequences, 35% to 50% detected once. The sequence came from a human donor in good health (CMV status not recorded). Some clones in this sample may be carry-over from other donors' samples. This specimen was CD8+ T cells from cultured PBMCs, taken from culture after CMV antigen stimulation. V is TRBV19 and J is TRBJ1-5; D possibly corresponds to TRBD1 (5 bases). The CDR3 bases are TGTGCCAGTAGTCGAGGGGCAGGAGGGGATCAGCCCCAGCATTTT. Encoded protein: CASSRGAGGDQPQHF.